This TCR beta chain stems from a study of cytomegalovirus exposure and HLA in healthy donors. Germline loops: CDR1 MRHNA, CDR2 SNTAGT. This CDR3 comprises 13 residues. V shed 5 bases and J shed 0 bases, with 6 bases lying between them. Note on this clone: The target antigen is unknown.

The table came from immunoSEQ multiplex PCR; TCRdb's copy has only in-frame clones and leaves some out. The data show 50,000 to 65,000 clones, 95% to 97% seen once. Study-level points and caveats: The investigators catalogued 150 to 200 TCR beta chains as cytomegalovirus-associated. There were some public TCRs occurring in many donors, but most TCR sequences were rare. Cytomegalovirus status was reportedly diagnosed by the classifier with high specificity and sensitivity.

Specimen: PBMCs. The source of this sequence is a woman aged 18 to 35 in good health and CMV-seronegative. V is TRBV6-4 and J is TRBJ2-3, with unresolved D. CDR3 in DNA: TGTGCCAGCAGTCTAACTAGCACAGATACGCAGTATTTT. Translated, it gives CASSLTSTDTQYF.